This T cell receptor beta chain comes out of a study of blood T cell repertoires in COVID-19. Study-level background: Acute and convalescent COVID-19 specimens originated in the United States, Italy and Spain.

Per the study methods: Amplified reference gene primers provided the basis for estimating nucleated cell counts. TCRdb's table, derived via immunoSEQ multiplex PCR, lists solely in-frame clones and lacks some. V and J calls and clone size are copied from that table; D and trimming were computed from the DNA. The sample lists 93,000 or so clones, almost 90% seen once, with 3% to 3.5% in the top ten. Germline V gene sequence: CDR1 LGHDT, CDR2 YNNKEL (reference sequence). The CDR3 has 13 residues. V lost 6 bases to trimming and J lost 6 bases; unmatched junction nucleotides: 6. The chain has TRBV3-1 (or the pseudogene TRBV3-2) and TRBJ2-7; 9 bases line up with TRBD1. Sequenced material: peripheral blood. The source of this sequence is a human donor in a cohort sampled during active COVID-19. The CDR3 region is CASSLTGGAEQYF. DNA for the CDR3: TGTGCCAGCAGTCTCACAGGGGGCGCCGAGCAGTACTTC.